Here is one T cell receptor beta chain with its context. Its antigen target is currently unknown. No per-base quality is available; no much larger clone lies one base away. Library method: the immunoSEQ multiplex PCR assay. The deep sequencing platform assayed about 10^5 TCR templates per sample. Genomic DNA extracted from sorted T cells was used for TCRbeta CDR3 sequencing. The paper's processing steps were these. The R programming language was used for the clonal analysis of the TCRbeta CDR3 data. Unstimulated samples were compared with post-reaction CFSE-low samples to define alloreactive CD4+ and CD8+ clones. Regulatory or non-regulatory origin of alloreactive CD4+ clones was assigned by matching sequences to the sorted unstimulated Treg and non-Treg repertoires. TCRdb holds this immuneACCESS table with in-frame rearrangements only. Some clones are missing; in checked studies, unresolved V genes explain under half, and the rest has no known cause. Clone size and the V and J calls come from that table; the DNA yielded D and trimming. The sample table contains 11,000 to 15,000 clones; only one count was recorded for about 46% of them. Clones ranked in the top ten supply about 9.4% of the sample.

Cells from the mixed lymphocyte reactions were cocultured for approximately six days at 37 degrees C. Responder PBMCs were labelled with CFSE and stimulator PBMCs with Violet Dye, then combined at a 1:1 ratio. TCRbeta CDR3 sequencing was performed on sorted unstimulated T cells and on proliferating T cells recovered from mixed lymphocyte reactions. Fresh whole blood from roughly 10 HLA-typed healthy donors was used to isolate PBMCs. For TCR sequencing, responder T cells that had proliferated and were CFSE-low were FACS-sorted once the mixed lymphocyte reaction was over. These data belong to a study of siplizumab effects on memory and regulatory T cells (dated by TCRdb to the late 2010s). About the investigation overall: Across eight responder-stimulator pairs, mixed lymphocyte reactions were run as pairs, approximately 1 with siplizumab at about 0.99 ug/mL and approximately 1 without drug. The study looked at the effect of siplizumab, an anti-CD2 antibody, on alloreactive T-cell subsets in allogeneic mixed lymphocyte reactions made from human PBMCs. Results the study describes overall, beyond this receptor: Because sequences at frequencies below about 10^-5 were poorly captured, only a minor fraction of alloreactive clones could be mapped back to unstimulated subsets. The cumulative frequency of alloreactive sequences traceable to unstimulated CD4+ memory T cells was significantly reduced by siplizumab. Compared with memory T cells, unstimulated naive T cells appeared more diverse, and naive cells seemed to make a substantial contribution to the alloresponse. A naive or memory phenotype could not be assigned to roughly 80-97% of proliferating CD4+ or CD8+ clones. The suppressive function of proliferating Tregs from siplizumab cultures was not functionally confirmed. In reactions with siplizumab, an average of about 69% of mappable alloreactive CD4+ clones were Treg-derived, compared with roughly 27% in control reactions.

The CDR3 starts with the cysteine, ends with the phenylalanine, and has 15 residues. Only the CDR3 DNA stays, 45 bases, in frame from base 1. The germline V gene (reference sequence) gives CDR1 as SEHNR and CDR2 as FQNEAQ. Germline trimming amounts to 5 bases on V and 5 bases on J, with 4 as the count of junction bases outside the gene matches. In this chain, TRBV7-9 is recombined with TRBJ2-1; TRBD2 lines up with 12 middle nucleotides. Input material: CFSE-low (dividing) CD4+ T cells sorted from an allogeneic mixed lymphocyte reaction. The clonotype was recovered from a human donor in good health; the cells came from an allogeneic mixed lymphocyte reaction. The CDR3 sequence is CASSLGLAGNNEQFF. The nucleotides read TGTGCCAGCAGCCTGGGACTAGCGGGCAACAATGAGCAGTTCTTC. When the CDR3 is completed using the reference TRBV7-9 and TRBJ2-1 genes on either side, the full variable domain is DTGVSQNPRHKITKRGQNVTFRCDPISEHNRLYWYRQTLGQGPEFLTYFQNEAQLEKSRLLSDRFSAERPKGSFSTLEIQRTEQGDSAMYLCASSLGLAGNNEQFFGPGTRLTVL.